This TCR beta chain appears in the sequencing data of a study of graft-versus-host responses after intestinal transplantation. Sequencing used immunoSEQ multiplex PCR; TCRdb keeps in-frame clones, though not all of them. The data contain about 70,000 clones, 94% of them singletons. As regards this clone: Its cognate antigen is unknown. The junction and the germline gene differ at one end; a read error may be behind it.

The CDR3 sequence is 15 residues long. The germline V gene encodes CDR1 SGHRS and CDR2 YFSETQ. Specimen: unstimulated CD8+ T cells sorted from spleen or lymph node cells, collected before intestinal transplant. The origin of this receptor is a human donor who received an intestinal transplant. The gene calls are TRBV5-1 and TRBJ2-3; D remains ambiguous. DNA for the CDR3: TGCGCCAGCAGCCCCCAATACCTCTACACAGATACGCGGTATTTT. Translated, it gives CASSPQYLYTDTRYF.